The 25 T cell receptor beta chains reported below all come from one sample, sequenced in a study of response to subunit inactivated influenza vaccine. TCRdb re-derived calls from the RT-PCR reads in MiXCR, one entry per CDR3 protein. The sample yields almost 600,000 distinct CDR3 sequences, around 15% seen once. Sequencing used PBMCs from blood, obtained roughly 12 days after vaccination. These receptors were collected from a man over 45 who received an inactivated influenza vaccine.

In this sample, this clonotype turned up a few times. CDR3 sequence reads: CASSYSLGGGQETQYF. The CDR3 DNA reads TGTGCCAGCAGTTACTCGTTGGGCGGAGGCCAAGAGACCCAGTACTTC. The V gene is TRBV6-5, the J gene TRBJ2-5; maybe TRBD2 (5 bases). The CDR3 consists of 16 residues. The ends were cut back, 0 bases at V and 1 base at J, with 12 bases in the middle. Germline CDR1 is MNHEY and CDR2 is SVGAGI.

The chain is built from TRBV7-2 and TRBJ2-3; D uncertain. Trimming took off 1 base at V and 6 bases at J, with 17 bases between the two ends. The CDR3 runs to 16 residues. Germline lookup yields CDR1 SGHTA and CDR2 FQGNSA. The chain's CDR3 is CASSLVLLGFMDTQYF. CDR3 bases: TGTGCCAGCAGCTTAGTGCTGTTGGGGTTTATGGATACGCAGTATTTT.

The chain combines TRBV7-2 with TRBJ1-1; 7 positions agree with TRBD1. The junction had 8 bases not matched to a gene; V was cut back by 5 bases and J by 8 bases. Germline CDR1 and CDR2: SGHTA and FQGNSA. CDR3 size: 13 residues. Written as DNA, the CDR3 is TGTGCCAGCAGCGCCCCGGGAGGGGGCGAAGCTTTCTTT. It specifies CASSAPGGGEAFF.

Only a few counts were recorded for this clonotype. The chain's CDR3 is CASRPRQAYEQYF. CDR3 nucleotide sequence: TGTGCCAGCAGACCCCGACAGGCCTACGAGCAGTACTTC. V and J are TRBV6-1 and TRBJ2-7, with D perhaps TRBD1 (6 bases). CDR3 size: 13 residues. With 6 bases removed from V and 2 bases from J, the gap between germline ends came to 11 bases. Germline CDR1 MNHNS, CDR2 SASEGT.

This clonotype appeared many times. The chain employs TRBV11-2 and TRBJ1-2; D is uncertain. The germline CDR1 and CDR2 sequences are SGHAT and FQNNGV. Trimming shortened V by 4 bases and J by 3 bases, and 9 bases separated the two germline ends. The length of the CDR3 is 13 residues. In nucleotides, the CDR3 is TGTGCCAGCAGCTCCTGGAAATACTATGGCTACACCTTC. It yields the protein CASSSWKYYGYTF. The full variable domain, its missing parts supplied by reference TRBV11-2 and TRBJ1-2, is EAGVAQSPRYKIIEKRQSVAFWCNPISGHATLYWYQQILGQGPKLLIQFQNNGVVDDSQLPKDRFSAERLKGVDSTLKIQPAKLEDSAVYLCASSSWKYYGYTFGSGTRLTVV.

This clonotype was seen a few times. The chain carries TRBV27 and TRBJ2-3; D unresolved. V was cut by 5 bases and J by 3 bases, with 9 bases left in between. CDR3 length: 13 amino acids. Germline CDR1 is MNHEY and CDR2 is SMNVEV (reference sequence). CDR3 DNA: TGTGCCAGCAGTCTAACCTGGACAGATACGCAGTATTTT. Protein sequence: CASSLTWTDTQYF.

This clonotype was found a few times. This chain connects TRBV24-1 to TRBJ2-1, with 10 bases lining up with TRBD1. The CDR3 spans 16 residues. The germline V gene encodes CDR1 KGHDR and CDR2 SFDVKD. With 2 bases clipped from V and 2 bases from J, the junction kept 2 bases outside the gene matches. The CDR3 nucleotides are TGTGCCACCAGTGATTGGGGGACAGGGGCCTACAATGAGCAGTTCTTC. Its protein product is CATSDWGTGAYNEQFF.

This sequence joins TRBV27 and TRBJ2-1; 8 bases align to TRBD1. There are 15 residues in the CDR3. J gave up 4 bases and V 6 bases, and 8 bases lay outside the gene matches. Germline V gene sequence: CDR1 MNHEY, CDR2 SMNVEV (reference sequence). For the CDR3, the DNA is TGTGCCAGCAGCCCGGACAGGGCAAGGTACAATGAGCAGTTCTTC. Protein: CASSPDRARYNEQFF.

This clonotype showed up just a few times. The chain carries TRBV12-3 or TRBV12-4 and TRBJ1-5; no definite D call. Trimming left V 3 bases short and J 3 bases short, with 12 bases between. The CDR3 runs to 15 residues. The CDR3 DNA reads as TGTGCCAGCAGTTTGTCTGCCCAGAACAATCAGCCCCAGCATTTT. Translation: CASSLSAQNNQPQHF.

The chain joins TRBV7-8 to TRBJ1-5; D unresolved. The germline V and J ends were trimmed by 2 bases and 10 bases, with 18 bases remaining between them. The V gene's germline CDR1 is SGHVS and CDR2 FQNEAQ. This CDR3 is 15 amino acids long. The chain's CDR3 is CASSLPRFGHGPQHF. In nucleotides, the CDR3 is TGTGCCAGCAGCTTACCCCGGTTCGGTCATGGTCCCCAGCATTTT.

This chain connects TRBV30 to TRBJ2-1, with a weak D call TRBD2 (6 bases). The length of the CDR3 is 14 residues. The germline gives CDR1 GTSNPN, CDR2 SVGIG (reference sequence). V was shortened by 4 bases and J by 1 base, with 11 bases between the two germline ends. The CDR3 nucleotides read TGTGCCTGGAATCTAGCGAAATCCTACAATGAGCAGTTCTTC. Its protein is CAWNLAKSYNEQFF.

This clonotype was observed a few times. The chain employs TRBV5-1 and TRBJ1-2; D gene unclear. V shed 5 bases and J shed 2 bases, with 4 bases lying between them. The CDR3 runs 11 residues. Germline values: CDR1 SGHRS, CDR2 YFSETQ. CDR3 sequence (DNA): TGCGCCAGCAGAGAAAACTATGGCTACACCTTC. It encodes CASRENYGYTF.

This clonotype has more than one count but fewer than ten. This chain's CDR3 is CASRRGSGGPQETQYF. The CDR3 nucleotides are TGCGCCAGCCGCCGGGGTAGCGGGGGACCTCAAGAGACCCAGTACTTC. The gene calls are TRBV5-1 and TRBJ2-5; 9 bases are a match to TRBD2. The length of the CDR3 is 16 residues. Germline trimming cut 7 bases from V and 2 bases from J; bases unmatched to any gene: 12. CDR1 is SGHRS and CDR2 is YFSETQ in the germline V gene.

J is TRBJ2-4 and V is TRBV28, with D perhaps TRBD2 (6 bases). This CDR3 spans 14 amino acids. Germline loops: CDR1 MDHEN, CDR2 SYDVKM. Trimming took off 6 bases at V and 0 bases at J, with 9 bases between the two ends. CDR3 bases: TGTGCCAGCAGGCCGGGACTAGCCAAAAACATTCAGTACTTC. This sequence encodes CASRPGLAKNIQYF.

This clonotype was recorded a few times. The chain combines TRBV19 with TRBJ2-7; D is ambiguous. The V and J ends lost 3 bases and 3 bases respectively, with 6 bases between them. The CDR3 is made up of 12 amino acids. Germline V lookup: CDR1 LNHDA, CDR2 SQIVND (reference sequence). The CDR3 bases are TGTGCCAGTAGTATCAAGGGCTACGAGCAGTACTTC. Its protein is CASSIKGYEQYF.

The rearrangement links TRBV4-2 to TRBJ2-5; 9 bases are a match to TRBD2. V trimming: 2 bases; J trimming: 2 bases; junction bases outside the gene matches: 6. The CDR3 has 16 residues. CDR1 is LGHNA and CDR2 is YNFKEQ in the germline V gene. CDR3 sequence reads: CASSQLQRGAQETQYF. The CDR3 DNA follows: TGTGCCAGCAGCCAACTCCAGCGGGGGGCACAAGAGACCCAGTACTTC.

This chain links TRBV7-2 with TRBJ1-2, with 7 bases identical to TRBD1. The J segment lost 4 bases and the V segment lost 1 base, leaving 6 bases of the junction unmatched. The CDR3 runs 15 residues. Per the germline V gene, CDR1 is SGHTA and CDR2 is FQGNSA. The CDR3 is CASSLDRGTPYGYTF. CDR3 nucleotides: TGTGCCAGCAGCTTAGACAGGGGTACCCCCTATGGCTACACCTTC.

The chain has TRBV5-1 and TRBJ2-5; 15 bases fit TRBD2. The CDR3 length is 15 residues. Per the germline V gene, CDR1 is SGHRS and CDR2 is YFSETQ. V lost 4 bases to trimming and J lost 9 bases; unmatched junction nucleotides: 7. Here the CDR3 reads CASSPGLAGGAAQYF. CDR3 coding DNA: TGCGCCAGCAGCCCGGGACTAGCGGGAGGCGCAGCCCAGTACTTC.

In this sample, this clonotype turned up a few times. V and J are TRBV5-1 and TRBJ2-3; perhaps TRBD2 as D (5 bases). CDR1 SGHRS and CDR2 YFSETQ come from the germline V gene. The V gene lost 4 bases and the J gene lost 2 bases, with 11 bases spanning the gap. The CDR3 has 14 residues. CDR3 sequence reads: CASSAGGYTDTQYF. CDR3 coding DNA: TGCGCCAGCAGCGCAGGCGGGTACACAGATACGCAGTATTTT.

This clonotype was seen a few times. In nucleotides, the CDR3 is TGCAGTGCTAGACCCATACTAGCGGGCATGACCAATGAGCAGTTCTTC. Its protein is CSARPILAGMTNEQFF. The J gene is TRBJ2-1, the V gene TRBV20-1; 9 bases fit TRBD2. Trimming removed 2 bases from V and 6 bases from J; junction bases left unmatched: 11. This CDR3 spans 16 amino acids. Germline values: CDR1 DFQATT, CDR2 SNEGSKA (reference sequence).

In its sample, this clonotype was seen many times. V gene TRBV20-1 combines with J gene TRBJ1-1; no definite D call. This CDR3 spans 13 amino acids. Germline lookup yields CDR1 DFQATT and CDR2 SNEGSKA (reference sequence). The ends were cut back, 8 bases at V and 3 bases at J, with 16 bases in the middle. As DNA, the CDR3 is TGCAGTCAGGTACAAGGGCAGCACACTGAAGCTTTCTTT. It translates to CSQVQGQHTEAFF.

This clonotype was detected a few times. The chain couples TRBV28 to TRBJ1-5; TRBD1 matches at 7 bases. This CDR3 contains 16 residues. The V and J ends lost 5 bases and 4 bases, in that order; junction bases with no gene match: 11. Germline assignment: CDR1 MDHEN and CDR2 SYDVKM. The CDR3 loop reads CASSRITGTANQPQHF. CDR3 sequence (DNA): TGTGCCAGCAGTCGAATTACCGGGACAGCGAATCAGCCCCAGCATTTT.

The J gene is TRBJ2-7, the V gene TRBV27, with 11 bases matching TRBD1. This CDR3 has 15 amino acids. CDR1 MNHEY and CDR2 SMNVEV come from the germline V gene (reference sequence). V shed 1 base and J 3 bases; nucleotides not matched to a gene: 2. The CDR3: CASSLWGQGGYEQYF. DNA of the CDR3: TGTGCCAGCAGTTTATGGGGACAGGGGGGCTACGAGCAGTACTTC.

The chain carries TRBV6-1 and TRBJ2-7, with 8 bases identical to TRBD1. V lost 4 bases, J lost 2 bases, and 4 bases stayed unmatched. Germline CDR1 and CDR2: MNHNS and SASEGT. The CDR3 extends over 14 amino acids. In DNA form, the CDR3 reads TGTGCCAGCAGTGGCCAGGGGGCCGCCTACGAGCAGTACTTC. Translating it yields CASSGQGAAYEQYF.

The CDR3 sequence: CASSYAPLADTQYF. CDR3 sequence (DNA): TGTGCCAGCAGTTACGCGCCCCTAGCGGATACGCAGTATTTT. The chain is built from TRBV6-2 or TRBV6-3 and TRBJ2-3; weak D call: TRBD2 (6 bases). The CDR3 spans 14 residues. Germline loops: CDR1 MNHEY, CDR2 SVGEGT. V lost 2 bases and J 6 bases, leaving 12 bases between the germline ends.